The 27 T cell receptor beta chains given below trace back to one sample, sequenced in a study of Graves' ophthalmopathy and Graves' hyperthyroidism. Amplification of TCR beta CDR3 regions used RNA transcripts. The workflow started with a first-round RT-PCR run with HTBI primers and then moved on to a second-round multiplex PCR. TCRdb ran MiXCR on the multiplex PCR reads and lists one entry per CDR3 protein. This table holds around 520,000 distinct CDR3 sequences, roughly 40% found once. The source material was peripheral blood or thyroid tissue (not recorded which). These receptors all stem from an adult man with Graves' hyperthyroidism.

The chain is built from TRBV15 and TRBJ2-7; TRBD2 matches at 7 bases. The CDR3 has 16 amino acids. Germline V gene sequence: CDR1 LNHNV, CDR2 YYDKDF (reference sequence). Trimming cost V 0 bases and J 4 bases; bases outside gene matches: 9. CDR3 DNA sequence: TGTGCCACCAGCAGAGAAATCGGGGGGATTTCATACGAGCAGTACTTC. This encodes CATSREIGGISYEQYF.

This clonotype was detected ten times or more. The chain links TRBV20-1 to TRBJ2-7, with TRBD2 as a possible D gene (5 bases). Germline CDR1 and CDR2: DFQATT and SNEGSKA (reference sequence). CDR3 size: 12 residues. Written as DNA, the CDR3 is TGCAGCTACCCTGTGGGAGACCGCGAGCAGTACTTC. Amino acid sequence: CSYPVGDREQYF.

The CDR3 region has the DNA TGCGCCAGCAGCTTGGGACTACAGAAAACTAATGAAAAACTGTTTTTT. Residues: CASSLGLQKTNEKLFF. The chain employs TRBV5-1 and TRBJ1-4; the D is unclear. CDR3 length: 16 residues. The V gene's germline CDR1 is SGHRS and CDR2 YFSETQ. V lost 0 bases and J lost 1, with 10 bases in between.

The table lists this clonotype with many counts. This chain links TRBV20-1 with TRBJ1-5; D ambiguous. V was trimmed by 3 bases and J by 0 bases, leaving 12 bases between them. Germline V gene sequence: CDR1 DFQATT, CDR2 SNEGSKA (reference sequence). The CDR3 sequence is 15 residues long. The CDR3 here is CSARGYAASNQPQHF. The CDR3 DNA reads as TGCAGTGCTAGGGGGTATGCGGCTAGCAATCAGCCCCAGCATTTT.

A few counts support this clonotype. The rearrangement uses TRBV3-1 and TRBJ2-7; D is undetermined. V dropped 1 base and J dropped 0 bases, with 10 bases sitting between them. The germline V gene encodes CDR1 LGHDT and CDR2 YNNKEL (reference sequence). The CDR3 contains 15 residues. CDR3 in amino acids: CASSQGFPNSYEQYF. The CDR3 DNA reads TGTGCCAGCAGCCAAGGGTTCCCGAACTCCTACGAGCAGTACTTC.

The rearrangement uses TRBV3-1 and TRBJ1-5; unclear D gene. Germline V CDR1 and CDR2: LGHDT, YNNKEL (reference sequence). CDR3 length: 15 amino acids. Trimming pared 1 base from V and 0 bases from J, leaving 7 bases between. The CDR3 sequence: CASSQAGGSNQPQHF. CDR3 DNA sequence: TGTGCCAGCAGCCAAGCAGGAGGTAGCAATCAGCCCCAGCATTTT.

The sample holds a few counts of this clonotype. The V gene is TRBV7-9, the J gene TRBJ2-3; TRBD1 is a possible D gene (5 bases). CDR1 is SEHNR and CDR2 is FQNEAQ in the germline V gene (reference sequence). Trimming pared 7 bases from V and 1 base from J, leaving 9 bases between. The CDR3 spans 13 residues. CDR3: CASTRTRTDTQYF. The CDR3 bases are TGTGCCAGCACCAGGACACGCACAGATACGCAGTATTTT.

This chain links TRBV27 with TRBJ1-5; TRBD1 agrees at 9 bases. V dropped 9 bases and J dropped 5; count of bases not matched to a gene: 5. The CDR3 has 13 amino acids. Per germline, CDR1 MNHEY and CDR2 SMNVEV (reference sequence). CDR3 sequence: CARGTGSYQPQHF. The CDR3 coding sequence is TGTGCCAGGGGGACAGGGTCTTATCAGCCCCAGCATTTT.

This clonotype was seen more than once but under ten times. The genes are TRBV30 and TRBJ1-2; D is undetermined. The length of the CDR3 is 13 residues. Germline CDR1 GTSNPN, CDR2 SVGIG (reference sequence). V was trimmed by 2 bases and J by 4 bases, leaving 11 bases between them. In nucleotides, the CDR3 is TGTGCCTGGAGTAATCCACCAGGCTATGGCTACACCTTC. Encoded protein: CAWSNPPGYGYTF.

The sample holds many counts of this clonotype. CDR3 in DNA: TGCAGCGTAGTACAGGGGGCATCTGGGGCCAACGTCCTGACTTTC. Translated, it gives CSVVQGASGANVLTF. The V gene is TRBV29-1, the J gene TRBJ2-6; 9 positions match TRBD1. CDR3 size: 15 residues. Trimming at V came to 6 bases and at J to 1 base, leaving 4 bases not matched to a gene. Germline loops: CDR1 SQVTM, CDR2 ANQGSEA.

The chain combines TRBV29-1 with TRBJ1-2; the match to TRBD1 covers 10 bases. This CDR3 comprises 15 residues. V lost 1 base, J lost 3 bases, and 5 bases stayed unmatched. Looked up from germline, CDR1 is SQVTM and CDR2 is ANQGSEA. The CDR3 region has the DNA TGCAGCGTTGAAGCTTCTGGGACAGGGGACTATGGCTACACCTTC. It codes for CSVEASGTGDYGYTF.

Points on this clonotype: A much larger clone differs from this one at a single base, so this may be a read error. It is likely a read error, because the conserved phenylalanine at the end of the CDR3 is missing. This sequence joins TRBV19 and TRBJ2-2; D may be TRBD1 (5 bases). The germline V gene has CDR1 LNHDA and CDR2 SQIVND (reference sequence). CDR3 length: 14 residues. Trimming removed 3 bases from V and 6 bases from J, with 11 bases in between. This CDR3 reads CASSIGRVAGELFI. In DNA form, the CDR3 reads TGTGCCAGTAGTATCGGCAGGGTCGCCGGGGAGCTGTTTATT.

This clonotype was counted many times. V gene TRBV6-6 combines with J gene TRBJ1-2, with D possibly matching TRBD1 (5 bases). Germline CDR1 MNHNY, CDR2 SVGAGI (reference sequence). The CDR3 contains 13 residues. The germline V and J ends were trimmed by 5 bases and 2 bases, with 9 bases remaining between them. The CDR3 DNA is TGTGCCAGCAGTCCACAGGTCAACTATGGCTACACCTTC. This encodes CASSPQVNYGYTF.

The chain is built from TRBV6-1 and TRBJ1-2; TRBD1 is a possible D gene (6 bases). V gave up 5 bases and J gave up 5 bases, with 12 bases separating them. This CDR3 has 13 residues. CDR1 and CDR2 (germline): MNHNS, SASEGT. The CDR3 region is CASSKTGKYGYTF. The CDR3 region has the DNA TGTGCCAGCAGTAAGACAGGAAAGTATGGCTACACCTTC.

CDR3 in DNA: TGTGCCAGCAGGGACCGAGACAGGGACACCTACGAGCAGTACTTC. Translation gives CASRDRDRDTYEQYF. The chain links TRBV12-3 or TRBV12-4 to TRBJ2-7; 7 nucleotides match TRBD1. V was clipped by 6 bases and J by 2 bases; unmatched bases: 10. The CDR3 extends over 15 amino acids.

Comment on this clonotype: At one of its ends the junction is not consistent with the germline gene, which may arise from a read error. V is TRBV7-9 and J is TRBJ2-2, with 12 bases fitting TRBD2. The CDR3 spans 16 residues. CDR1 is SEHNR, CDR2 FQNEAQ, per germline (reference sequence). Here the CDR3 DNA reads TGTGCTAGCAGCTTACTAGCGGGGGGTGAAGGCGAGGAGCTGTTTTTT. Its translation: CASSLLAGGEGEELFF.

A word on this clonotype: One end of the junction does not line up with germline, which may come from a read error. CDR3 amino acids: CTSSLGQTYGYTF. As DNA, the CDR3 is TGCACCAGCAGCTTGGGCCAAACTTATGGCTACACCTTC. This sequence joins TRBV5-1 and TRBJ1-2; D call uncertain. Germline CDR1 and CDR2: SGHRS and YFSETQ. The CDR3 consists of 13 residues.

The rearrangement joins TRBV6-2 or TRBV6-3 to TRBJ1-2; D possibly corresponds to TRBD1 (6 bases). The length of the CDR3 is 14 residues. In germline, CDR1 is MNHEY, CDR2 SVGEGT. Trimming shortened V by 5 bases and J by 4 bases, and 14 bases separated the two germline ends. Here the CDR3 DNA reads TGTGCCAGCAGTCCCTCGGGACAACCCTATGGCTACACCTTC. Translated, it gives CASSPSGQPYGYTF.

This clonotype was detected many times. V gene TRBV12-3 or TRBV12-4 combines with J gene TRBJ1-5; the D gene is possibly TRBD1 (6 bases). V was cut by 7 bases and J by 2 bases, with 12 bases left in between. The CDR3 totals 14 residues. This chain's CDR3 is CASNQGSGNQPQHF. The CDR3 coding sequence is TGTGCCAGCAACCAGGGGTCCGGCAATCAGCCCCAGCATTTT.

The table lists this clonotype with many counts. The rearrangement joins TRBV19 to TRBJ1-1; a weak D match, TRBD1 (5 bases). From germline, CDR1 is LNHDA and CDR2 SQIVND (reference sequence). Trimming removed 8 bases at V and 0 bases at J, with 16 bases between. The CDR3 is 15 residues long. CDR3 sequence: CASRYTGRVNTEAFF. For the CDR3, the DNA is TGTGCCAGTCGCTACACGGGCAGGGTGAACACTGAAGCTTTCTTT.

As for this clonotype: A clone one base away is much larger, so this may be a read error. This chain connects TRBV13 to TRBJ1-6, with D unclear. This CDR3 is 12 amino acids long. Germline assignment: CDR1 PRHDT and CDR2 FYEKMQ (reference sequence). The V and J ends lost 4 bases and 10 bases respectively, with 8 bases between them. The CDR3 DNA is TGTGCCAGCAGCTCCACGGACTCACCCCTCCACTTT. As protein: CASSSTDSPLHF.

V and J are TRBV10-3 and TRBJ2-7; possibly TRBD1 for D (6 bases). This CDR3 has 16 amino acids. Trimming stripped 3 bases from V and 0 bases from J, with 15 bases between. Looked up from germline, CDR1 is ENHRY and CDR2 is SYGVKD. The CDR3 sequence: CAISDRGRGDSYEQYF. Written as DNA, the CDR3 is TGTGCCATCAGTGATAGAGGCAGGGGCGACTCCTACGAGCAGTACTTC.

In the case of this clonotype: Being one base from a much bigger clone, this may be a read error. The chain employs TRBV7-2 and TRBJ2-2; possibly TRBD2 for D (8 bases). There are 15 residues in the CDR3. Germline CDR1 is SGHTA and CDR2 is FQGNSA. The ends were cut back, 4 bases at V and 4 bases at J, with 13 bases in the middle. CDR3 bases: TGTGCCAGCAGCTACGGGGGGGACAGCACCGGGGAGCTGTTTTTT. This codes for CASSYGGDSTGELFF. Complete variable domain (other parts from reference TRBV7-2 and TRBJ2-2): GAGVSQSPSNKVTEKGKDVELRCDPISGHTALYWYRQSLGQGLEFLIYFQGNSAPDKSGLPSDRFSAERTGGSVSTLTIQRTQQEDSAVYLCASSYGGDSTGELFFGEGSRLTVL.

The CDR3 DNA sequence: TGTGCCAGCAGCGCGGGACTAGCCGCCGGGGAGCTGTTTTTT. Protein sequence: CASSAGLAAGELFF. This chain uses TRBV5-4 with TRBJ2-2, with TRBD2 identical over 9 bases. Germline V gene sequence: CDR1 SGHNT, CDR2 YYREEE (reference sequence). CDR3 length: 14 amino acids. V lost 4 bases and J lost 6; bases outside the gene matches: 4.

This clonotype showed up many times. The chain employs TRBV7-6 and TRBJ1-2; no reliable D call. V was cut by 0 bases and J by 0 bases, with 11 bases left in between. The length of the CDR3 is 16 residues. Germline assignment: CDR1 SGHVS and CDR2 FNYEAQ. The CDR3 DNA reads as TGTGCCAGCAGCTTAGCAGCCAGGCCCACTAACTATGGCTACACCTTC. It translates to CASSLAARPTNYGYTF.

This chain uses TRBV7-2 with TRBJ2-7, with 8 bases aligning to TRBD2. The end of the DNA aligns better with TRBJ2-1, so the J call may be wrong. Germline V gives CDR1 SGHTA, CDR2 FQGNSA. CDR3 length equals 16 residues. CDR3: CASSLEGTRAYNEQFF. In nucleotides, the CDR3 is TGTGCCAGCAGCTTAGAGGGGACTAGAGCCTACAATGAGCAGTTCTTC.

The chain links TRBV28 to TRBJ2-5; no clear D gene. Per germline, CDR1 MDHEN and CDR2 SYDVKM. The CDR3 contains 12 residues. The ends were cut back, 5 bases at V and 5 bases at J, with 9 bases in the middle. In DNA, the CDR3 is TGTGCCAGCAGTCCCCCTATGGAGACCCAGTACTTC. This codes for CASSPPMETQYF.